This T cell receptor beta chain emerged from a study of T cell repertoires in cytomegalovirus infection. Study-wide background: TCR beta signatures that were public indicated CMV infection and matching HLA type.

TCRdb independently ran MiXCR on the reads; one entry per CDR3 protein. This table holds fewer than 85,000 distinct CDR3 sequences, 4% found once. This clonotype appeared many times. No antigen is known for it. CDR1 is SGHTA and CDR2 is FQGNSA in the germline V gene. The CDR3 length is 13 residues. Unmatched junction bases numbered 4, after V lost 5 bases and J lost 7 bases. Overall study results and limits: It was HLA-C-restricted CMV-specific TCR beta clonotypes that dominated the response ex vivo. The cumulative frequency of public TCR beta families distinguished individuals who carried CMV together with the relevant HLA.

The source of this sequence is a human donor in good health (CMV status not recorded). Some clones in this sample may be carry-over from other donors' samples. The rearrangement links TRBV7-2 to TRBJ1-4; 7 bases fit TRBD1. The sample taken for sequencing was PBMCs. CDR3 in DNA: TGTGCCAGCAGCCCAGGGACAGCTGAAAAACTGTTTTTT. As protein: CASSPGTAEKLFF.